The rows below give T cell receptor beta chains drawn from one sample of a study of blood T cell repertoires in COVID-19. TCRdb keeps only in-frame clones here, not all; method: immunoSEQ multiplex PCR. In the table there are tens of thousands of clones, approximately 90% of which are singletons. Sequencing was done on a sample of peripheral blood. The receptor set was obtained from a woman aged 80 or over with acute or convalescent COVID-19. The CDR3 runs from the conserved cysteine through the conserved F or W. Clone size appears in some rows only: once, few, many, or a class for an expanded clone.

clone size	V gene	J gene	CDR3 protein
-	TRBV11-3	TRBJ2-2	CASSAGGNTGELFF
-	TRBV18	TRBJ2-1	CASSPRLDSSDEQFF
-	TRBV19	TRBJ2-5	CASSQDRIETQYF
-	TRBV6-5	TRBJ1-1	CASSFHPGTEAFF
-	TRBV7-6	TRBJ2-7	CASSPSSGRFYEQYF
-	TRBV30	TRBJ2-7	CAWTREYEQYF
-	TRBV4-3	TRBJ2-7	CASSQDGDRDEQYF
-	TRBV5-4	TRBJ2-3	CASRKDWGTDTQYF
few	TRBV11-3	TRBJ2-2	CASSLAAGELFF
-	TRBV6-4	TRBJ2-1	CASSLTSESSYNEQFF
-	TRBV3-1/TRBV3-2	TRBJ1-3	CASSSTGGPGNTIYF
once	TRBV27	TRBJ1-2	CASGGNGGNYGYTF
-	TRBV12-3/TRBV12-4	TRBJ1-3	CASSLINTIYF
-	TRBV5-1	TRBJ2-3	CASSLAGYGRIPTDTQYF
-	TRBV5-4	TRBJ2-5	CASSLDGRVGEAGEKETQYF
-	TRBV7-2	TRBJ2-1	CASSLDPVNEQFF
-	TRBV4-3	TRBJ2-7	CASSQASGTGKNEQYF
few	TRBV7-2	TRBJ1-5	CASSFQGGNQPQHF
-	TRBV5-1	TRBJ2-5	CASSLYGVETQYF
-	TRBV19	TRBJ2-3	CASSRLGQGAADTQYF
-	TRBV3-1/TRBV3-2	TRBJ1-3	CASSAMRTIGNTIYF
-	TRBV7-6	TRBJ1-6	CASSQVGRGLDNSPLHF
-	TRBV28	TRBJ1-4	CASSPPPGGAGPTSKLFF
-	TRBV5-6	TRBJ1-1	CASTPGGNVVTEAFF
once	TRBV7-9	TRBJ1-1	CASSFREDTEAFF
-	TRBV6-5	TRBJ1-5	CASRTSGTPNQPQHF
-	TRBV11-2	TRBJ1-1	CASSPGQVKNTEAFF
-	TRBV14	TRBJ1-2	CASSQVPGGYTF
-	TRBV20-1	TRBJ1-5	CSASGGVGQPQHF
-	TRBV5-1	TRBJ2-7	CASSGTSGAYEQYF
-	TRBV2	TRBJ2-3	CASSGAGSSTDTQYF
-	TRBV6-4	TRBJ2-1	CASSALASSSYNEQFF
-	TRBV7-2	TRBJ1-4	CASSPDRGDHEKLFF
-	TRBV7-3	TRBJ2-2	CASSLSGPQGALPGELFF
-	TRBV6-4	TRBJ1-6	CASIGQGRGSPLHF
-	TRBV18	TRBJ1-1	CASSPEAGGTEAFF
once	TRBV6-5	TRBJ2-7	CASSLQGKTTYEQYF
-	TRBV9	TRBJ1-2	CASSAIPPRTADGYTF
-	TRBV11-2	TRBJ2-7	CASSKLAGNTYEQYF
-	TRBV7-8	TRBJ1-5	CASSRTGKGQPQHF
-	TRBV7-9	TRBJ2-2	CASSQGGGLPNTGELFF
few	TRBV23-1	TRBJ1-3	CASGTGGVVGNTIYF
-	TRBV6-5	TRBJ2-3	CASSFHVGAPTDTQYF
-	TRBV7-6	TRBJ2-1	CASKLAGGGNEQFF
-	TRBV19	TRBJ1-5	CASSRQGSSGNQPQHF
-	TRBV6-2/TRBV6-3	TRBJ2-1	CASSSRGGRYNEQFF
-	TRBV6-5	TRBJ1-2	CASSPRYYGYTF
-	TRBV7-9	TRBJ1-4	CASSLLAGRGLEKLFF
-	TRBV12-3/TRBV12-4	TRBJ1-4	CASTGRGEKLFF
-	TRBV3-1/TRBV3-2	TRBJ2-1	CASSHSGGGRGEQFF
-	TRBV6-5	TRBJ1-2	CASAMEVGGYTF
-	TRBV18	TRBJ1-5	CASSLEAGTGSIKPDQPQHF
-	TRBV18	TRBJ2-7	CASSPNTGQGASYEQYF
-	TRBV19	TRBJ2-6	CASSIDRDRGLTGANVLTF
once	TRBV6-5	TRBJ1-1	CASSYGGGNTEAFF
-	TRBV5-1	TRBJ2-1	CASSLASGGALKDEQFF
-	TRBV10-1	TRBJ2-1	CASSETAGVGYNEQFF
-	TRBV7-8	TRBJ2-5	CASSLASGAGETQYF
-	TRBV12-5	TRBJ1-1	CASGSQSASGVTEAFF
-	TRBV7-9	TRBJ1-2	CASSPRQGSGYTF